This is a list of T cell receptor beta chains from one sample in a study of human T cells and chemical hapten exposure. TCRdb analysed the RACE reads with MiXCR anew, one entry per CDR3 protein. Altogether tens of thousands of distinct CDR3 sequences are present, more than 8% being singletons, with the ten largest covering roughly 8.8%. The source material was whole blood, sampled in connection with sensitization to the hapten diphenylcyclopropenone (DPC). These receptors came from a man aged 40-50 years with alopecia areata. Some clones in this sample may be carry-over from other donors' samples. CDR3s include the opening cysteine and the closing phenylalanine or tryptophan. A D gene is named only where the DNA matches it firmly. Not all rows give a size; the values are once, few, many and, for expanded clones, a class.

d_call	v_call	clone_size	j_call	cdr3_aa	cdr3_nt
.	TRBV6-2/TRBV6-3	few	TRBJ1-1	CASSYSRQVNTEAFF	TGTGCCAGCAGTTACTCTCGGCAGGTGAACACTGAAGCTTTCTTT
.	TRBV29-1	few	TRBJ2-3	CSVAGSTDTQYF	TGCAGCGTTGCGGGCAGCACAGATACGCAGTATTTT
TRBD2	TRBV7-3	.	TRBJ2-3	CASSLLAANADTQYF	TGTGCCAGCAGCTTACTAGCGGCCAATGCAGATACGCAGTATTTT
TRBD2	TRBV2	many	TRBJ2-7	CASSESLTSGSEQYF	TGTGCCAGCAGTGAGTCCTTAACTAGCGGTTCCGAGCAGTACTTC
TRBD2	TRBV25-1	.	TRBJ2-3	CASNVMGQYRTSGRTVLRDTQYF	TGTGCCAGCAATGTGATGGGACAGTACCGGACTAGCGGGAGAACGGTCCTTAGGGATACGCAGTATTTT
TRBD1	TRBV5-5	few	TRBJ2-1	CASLNVGTGDTMEQFF	TGTGCCAGCCTAAATGTAGGGACAGGGGATACAATGGAGCAGTTCTTC
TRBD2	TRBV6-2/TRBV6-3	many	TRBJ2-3	CASSRAGEGGDTQYF	TGTGCCAGCAGCAGAGCGGGAGAGGGAGGAGATACGCAGTATTTT
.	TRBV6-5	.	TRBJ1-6	CASSYSTGGRDSPLHF	TGTGCCAGCAGTTACTCGACTGGGGGACGGGATTCACCCCTCCACTTT
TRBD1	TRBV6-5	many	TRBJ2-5	CASSYGSPRGPQETQYF	TGTGCCAGCAGTTACGGATCACCGAGGGGGCCCCAAGAGACCCAGTACTTC
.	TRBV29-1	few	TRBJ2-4	CSVGGHLAKNIQYF	TGCAGCGTTGGGGGTCATCTAGCCAAAAACATTCAGTACTTC
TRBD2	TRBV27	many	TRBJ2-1	CASTQSAGAPHNEQFF	TGTGCCAGCACGCAATCAGCGGGAGCTCCCCACAATGAGCAGTTCTTC
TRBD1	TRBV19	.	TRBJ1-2	CASSAHDRGAGGYTF	TGTGCCAGTAGTGCCCATGACAGGGGCGCAGGTGGCTACACCTTC
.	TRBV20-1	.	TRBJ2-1	CSARIRLNNEQFF	TGCAGTGCTAGAATAAGGTTGAATAATGAGCAGTTCTTC
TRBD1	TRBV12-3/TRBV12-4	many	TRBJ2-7	CASSPYGQASYEQYF	TGTGCCAGCAGTCCTTACGGACAGGCCTCCTACGAGCAGTACTTC
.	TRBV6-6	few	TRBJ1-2	CASSQLSVQDYGYTF	TGTGCCAGCAGCCAACTTAGTGTACAGGACTATGGCTACACCTTC